Listed below are T cell receptor beta chains from one sample, sequenced in a study of cytomegalovirus exposure and HLA in healthy donors. Sequencing was performed with immunoSEQ multiplex PCR; in TCRdb, only in-frame clones are kept and a portion is missing. The sample records about 100,000 clones, roughly three quarters being singletons. Sequenced sample: PBMCs. These receptors were taken from a female donor in good health and CMV-seropositive. Each CDR3 is given with its conserved first and last residue. A D gene is named only where the DNA matches it firmly. Not all rows give a size; the values are once, few, many and, for expanded clones, a class.

TRBJ2-1 TRBV4-3 - TRBD1 CASSQGQGNSYNEQFF TGCGCCAGCAGCCAAGGACAGGGGAACTCCTACAATGAGCAGTTCTTC
TRBJ1-3 TRBV6-1 - - CASGGGRTGNTIYF TGTGCCAGCGGGGGGGGACGGACTGGAAACACCATATATTTT
TRBJ2-7 TRBV15 - TRBD1 CATSRQTGREQYF TGTGCCACCAGCAGACAGACAGGGCGGGAGCAGTACTTC
TRBJ1-1 TRBV19 - - CASSIDWNTEAFF TGTGCCAGTAGCATAGACTGGAACACTGAAGCTTTCTTT
TRBJ2-2 TRBV18 - TRBD2 CASSPLPGMISGRNTGELFF TGTGCCAGCTCACCACTTCCGGGTATGATTAGCGGGAGGAACACCGGGGAGCTGTTTTTT
TRBJ1-2 TRBV19 - - CASSTPPSRAGVGYTF TGTGCCAGTAGTACCCCACCGTCCCGGGCAGGGGTAGGCTACACCTTC
TRBJ1-4 TRBV4-1 - TRBD1 CASSQGQSPKGTNEKLFF TGCGCCAGCAGCCAGGGACAGTCCCCCAAAGGAACTAATGAAAAACTGTTTTTT
TRBJ1-5 TRBV19 - - CASSPRQDGNQPQHF TGTGCCAGTAGTCCCCGACAGGATGGGAATCAGCCCCAGCATTTT
TRBJ1-2 TRBV27 - - CASSLIGQGYGYTF TGTGCCAGCAGTTTGATAGGGCAGGGCTATGGCTACACCTTC
TRBJ1-1 TRBV19 few TRBD1 CASGARTGDTEAFF TGTGCCAGCGGGGCCCGGACAGGGGACACTGAAGCTTTCTTT
TRBJ1-1 TRBV13 few TRBD1 CASSLRQGVNTEAFF TGTGCCAGCAGCCTTAGACAGGGAGTGAACACTGAAGCTTTCTTT
TRBJ2-2 TRBV11-2 - - CASSLTPGVGTGELFF TGTGCCAGCAGCTTAACACCGGGAGTTGGGACCGGGGAGCTGTTTTTT
TRBJ1-6 TRBV15 - - CATSTRGAAGGSPLHF TGTGCCACCAGCACTAGAGGGGCGGCGGGGGGATCACCCCTCCACTTT
TRBJ2-3 TRBV29-1 few TRBD1 CSATGGPRFSTDTQYF TGCAGCGCAACAGGGGGCCCTAGATTTAGCACAGATACGCAGTATTTT
TRBJ2-3 TRBV21-1 - - CASSKVSRRTSGTDTQYF TGTGCCAGCAGCAAAGTCTCAAGAAGGACTAGCGGCACAGATACGCAGTATTTT
TRBJ1-5 TRBV25-1 few - CASSESGNQPQHF TGTGCCAGCAGTGAATCAGGGAATCAGCCCCAGCATTTT
TRBJ2-1 TRBV4-2 - - CASSLVQQAISYNEQFF TGTGCCAGCAGCCTAGTCCAACAGGCTATCTCCTACAATGAGCAGTTCTTC
TRBJ2-7 TRBV6-5 - - CAGSYPGIGEQYF TGTGCCGGCAGTTACCCAGGTATCGGCGAGCAGTACTTC
TRBJ2-7 TRBV11-2 - TRBD2 CASSPLSGRARNEQYF TGTGCCAGCAGCCCTCTAAGCGGGAGGGCCCGAAACGAGCAGTACTTC
TRBJ2-6 TRBV2 - - CASRSGTTTSGANGLTF TGTGCCAGCAGGTCCGGGACAACTACCTCTGGGGCCAACGGCCTGACTTTC
TRBJ2-3 TRBV7-2 - - CASSLEAGQQYF TGTGCCAGCAGCTTAGAGGCGGGTCAGCAGTATTTT
TRBJ2-1 TRBV5-5 - - CASSSVVGARRNEQFF TGTGCCAGCAGCTCCGTGGTGGGGGCCCGTAGGAATGAGCAGTTCTTC
TRBJ1-2 TRBV5-4 - - CASSLSGFRRTADGYTF TGTGCCAGCAGCTTGTCAGGGTTTCGTAGGACCGCCGATGGCTACACCTTC
TRBJ1-3 TRBV11-1 - - CASSLRQGGNTIYF TGTGCCAGCAGCTTACGACAAGGCGGGAACACCATATATTTT
TRBJ1-2 TRBV25-1 - - CASSETRDYGYTF TGTGCCAGCAGTGAAACTCGAGACTATGGCTACACCTTC
TRBJ1-5 TRBV7-2 - TRBD1 CASSVTGGQPQHF TGTGCCAGCAGCGTCACAGGGGGGCAGCCCCAGCATTTT
TRBJ1-4 TRBV29-1 - - CSVAGGTGEKLFF TGCAGCGTTGCCGGGGGTACCGGCGAAAAACTGTTTTTT
TRBJ1-1 TRBV19 few TRBD1 CASSIGTTGDTEAFF TGTGCCAGTAGTATAGGAACGACAGGGGACACTGAAGCTTTCTTT
TRBJ2-7 TRBV2 once - CASKLAYEQYF TGTGCCAGCAAACTAGCTTACGAGCAGTACTTC
TRBJ2-7 TRBV27 - - CASRVGGGIYEQYF TGTGCCAGCAGGGTAGGAGGGGGCATTTACGAGCAGTACTTC
TRBJ1-1 TRBV7-9 - TRBD1 CASSLRGLANTEAFF TGTGCCAGCAGCTTAAGGGGGCTCGCGAACACTGAAGCTTTCTTT
TRBJ2-1 TRBV27 - - CASSLYNEQFF TGTGCCAGCAGTCTTTACAATGAGCAGTTCTTC
TRBJ1-5 TRBV19 - - CASSIPENYQPQHF TGTGCCAGTAGTATACCCGAGAACTATCAGCCCCAGCATTTT
TRBJ1-1 TRBV5-1 - - CASDRWPGAPGTEAFF TGCGCCAGCGACAGGTGGCCAGGGGCCCCGGGCACTGAAGCTTTCTTT
TRBJ2-7 TRBV19 - - CASSIGQGRTSYEQYF TGTGCCAGTAGTATCGGTCAGGGGAGAACTTCCTACGAGCAGTACTTC
TRBJ2-5 TRBV19 - - CASSIGGYQETQYF TGTGCCAGTAGTATTGGGGGGTACCAAGAGACCCAGTACTTC
TRBJ2-1 TRBV30 - - CASHPPGGNEQFF TGTGCCTCGCACCCTCCTGGGGGGAATGAGCAGTTCTTC
TRBJ1-4 TRBV2 - - CAIRAGAQPNEKLFF TGTGCCATTCGAGCGGGGGCTCAACCTAATGAAAAACTGTTTTTT
TRBJ2-1 TRBV7-6 once TRBD2 CASSLRLADYNEQFF TGTGCCAGCAGCTTAAGACTAGCAGATTACAATGAGCAGTTCTTC
TRBJ2-1 TRBV6-1 - TRBD2 CASSPSSGNWNEQFF TGCGCCAGCAGTCCCTCTAGCGGGAATTGGAATGAGCAGTTCTTC
TRBJ2-1 TRBV5-8 - TRBD2 CASSPGPLAGSYNEQFF TGTGCCAGCAGCCCCGGCCCCCTAGCGGGCTCCTACAATGAGCAGTTCTTC
TRBJ2-7 TRBV27 - TRBD2 CASSLNGRSYEQYF TGTGCCAGCAGTTTGAACGGGAGGTCGTACGAGCAGTACTTC
TRBJ1-2 TRBV30 - - CAWSVRGRSGGYTF TGTGCCTGGAGTGTACGTGGGAGGTCGGGGGGCTACACCTTC
TRBJ1-2 TRBV7-9 - - CASRRAPGDYGYTF TGTGCCAGCAGACGAGCCCCAGGGGACTATGGCTACACCTTC
TRBJ1-5 TRBV28 - - CASSLAPGAQHF TGTGCCAGCAGTTTAGCCCCCGGGGCCCAGCATTTT
TRBJ1-2 TRBV4-1 - - CASSQGRTANYGYTF TGCGCCAGCAGCCAGGGGAGGACGGCGAACTATGGCTACACCTTC
TRBJ1-1 TRBV6-1 few - CASRVAMNTEAFF TGTGCCAGCAGGGTAGCCATGAACACTGAAGCTTTCTTT
TRBJ2-1 TRBV5-1 - - CASTRSGPYNEQFF TGCGCCAGCACACGAAGCGGGCCCTACAATGAGCAGTTCTTC
TRBJ2-7 TRBV18 few TRBD2 CASSPSGGSYEQYF TGTGCCAGCTCACCTAGCGGGGGATCCTACGAGCAGTACTTC
TRBJ2-1 TRBV11-3 - TRBD2 CASSFGPGLAAAYNEQFF TGTGCCAGCAGCTTTGGACCGGGACTAGCGGCCGCCTACAATGAGCAGTTCTTC
TRBJ2-3 TRBV5-5 - - CASSGRDRDTDTQYF TGTGCCAGCAGCGGGCGGGACAGAGACACAGATACGCAGTATTTT
TRBJ1-2 TRBV27 - - CASSPWGVRANYGYTF TGTGCCAGCAGTCCCTGGGGGGTTCGGGCTAACTATGGCTACACCTTC
TRBJ2-1 TRBV28 few TRBD2 CASSLSGLAGYNEQFF TGTGCCAGCAGTTTAAGTGGGCTAGCGGGATACAATGAGCAGTTCTTC
TRBJ2-7 TRBV2 - TRBD1 CASYRDRANEQYF TGTGCCAGTTACCGGGACAGGGCCAACGAGCAGTACTTC